The present TCR beta chain was sequenced within a study of blood T cell repertoires in COVID-19. Across the study: Collection of acute and convalescent COVID-19 samples took place in the United States, Italy and Spain. The cDNA or gDNA used as material had been derived from T cells, B-cell-depleted T cells, or PBMCs.

In the original processing: Amplification of reference gene primers provided the estimated nucleated cell counts. Generated by immunoSEQ multiplex PCR, the TCRdb table keeps only in-frame clones and is missing some. That table furnishes V, J and clone size, whereas the DNA furnished D and trimming. In the table there are 100,000 to 150,000 clones, approximately 91% of which are singletons. CDR3 length: 14 amino acids. The germline gives CDR1 MNHEY, CDR2 SMNVEV (reference sequence). Trimming took 6 bases from V and 8 from J, leaving 16 bases between them. This clonotype was sampled from a woman aged 80 or older with acute or convalescent COVID-19. Sequenced input: peripheral blood. The chain recombines TRBV27 with TRBJ1-4, with no clear D. Here the CDR3 reads CASRETKAGEKLFF. The DNA for the CDR3 is TGTGCCAGCAGGGAAACAAAAGCCGGGGAAAAACTGTTTTTT.